Below, 18 T cell receptor beta chains from the same sample are listed, as sequenced in a study of blood T cell repertoires in COVID-19. Assay: immunoSEQ multiplex PCR; the TCRdb copy retains only in-frame clones and omits some. The sample records some 200,000 clones, about 80% being singletons. Sequencing was done on a sample of peripheral blood. Receptor source: a woman in her 70s with acute or convalescent COVID-19.

The chain is built from TRBV19 and TRBJ2-7, with 7 bases aligning to TRBD1. The CDR3 has 17 amino acids. Germline V CDR1 and CDR2: LNHDA, SQIVND (reference sequence). The V segment lost 0 bases and the J segment 0 bases; nucleotides outside the gene matches: 8. The CDR3 DNA sequence: TGTGCCAGTAGTATAGATATCGACAGGGATCACTCCTACGAGCAGTACTTC. Translating it yields CASSIDIDRDHSYEQYF.

The chain combines TRBV30 with TRBJ2-7; the D is unclear. Germline CDR1 and CDR2: GTSNPN and SVGIG (reference sequence). CDR3 size: 11 residues. V was trimmed by 2 bases and J by 4 bases, leaving 6 bases between them. CDR3 sequence: CAWSSAYEQYF. The CDR3 DNA sequence: TGTGCCTGGAGTTCTGCGTACGAGCAGTACTTC.

This clone was observed once. This chain connects TRBV3-1 (or the pseudogene TRBV3-2) to TRBJ2-1, with D tentatively TRBD2 (5 bases). The V and J ends lost 2 bases and 2 bases respectively, with 10 bases between them. The CDR3 length is 15 residues. The germline gives CDR1 LGHDT, CDR2 YNNKEL (reference sequence). The CDR3 nucleotides are TGTGCCAGCAGCCAATTCGCGGAGGCCTACAATGAGCAGTTCTTC. As protein: CASSQFAEAYNEQFF.

The chain is built from TRBV5-1 and TRBJ2-2; TRBD2 matches 10 bases. Germline-derived CDR1 and CDR2 are SGHRS and YFSETQ. CDR3 size: 16 residues. After removal of 2 bases from V and 0 bases from J, the junction contained 1 base not matched to a gene. CDR3 region: CASSLLAGPNTGELFF. The CDR3 nucleotides read TGCGCCAGCAGCTTACTAGCGGGGCCGAACACCGGGGAGCTGTTTTTT. The full variable domain, its missing parts supplied by reference TRBV5-1 and TRBJ2-2, is KAGVTQTPRYLIKTRGQQVTLSCSPISGHRSVSWYQQTPGQGLQFLFEYFSETQRNKGNFPGRFSGRQFSNSRSEMNVSTLELGDSALYLCASSLLAGPNTGELFFGEGSRLTVL.

This clone was counted a single time. The genes are TRBV6-1 and TRBJ2-7; tentatively, D is TRBD1 (6 bases). The V end lost 3 bases, the J end lost 1 base, and 22 bases lay between the germline ends. This CDR3 contains 18 residues. CDR1 and CDR2 (germline): MNHNS, SASEGT. The CDR3 bases are TGTGCCAGCAGTGATCCAGGGGCGCGACGAATTCGGTCCTACGAGCAGTACTTC. It codes for CASSDPGARRIRSYEQYF.

The V and J genes are TRBV27 and TRBJ2-7; 10 positions match TRBD2. This CDR3 contains 15 residues. Germline V gene data show CDR1 as MNHEY and CDR2 as SMNVEV (reference sequence). Trimming took 6 bases from V and 2 from J; bases not matched to a gene: 7. In nucleotides, the CDR3 is TGTGCCAGCAGGCTACGGACTAGCGGCACCTACGAGCAGTACTTC. As protein: CASRLRTSGTYEQYF.

The rearrangement joins TRBV30 to TRBJ1-5; D is undetermined. The germline CDR1 and CDR2 sequences are GTSNPN and SVGIG (reference sequence). V shed 2 bases and J shed 0 bases, with 8 bases lying between them. The CDR3 is 14 amino acids. In DNA, the CDR3 is TGTGCCTGGAGTAAACTTAATAGCAATCAGCCCCAGCATTTT. Encoded protein: CAWSKLNSNQPQHF.

CDR3: CASSLVLGQRTRGYTF. The CDR3 DNA reads TGTGCCAGCAGCTTAGTATTGGGACAACGAACGCGTGGCTACACCTTC. The chain is built from TRBV7-8 and TRBJ1-2, with D possibly being TRBD1 (6 bases). The length of the CDR3 is 16 residues. V gave up 1 base and J gave up 7 bases, with 19 bases separating them. Germline CDR1 and CDR2: SGHVS and FQNEAQ.

This sequence joins TRBV3-1 (or the pseudogene TRBV3-2) and TRBJ2-7; 11 bases map to TRBD2. This CDR3 has 16 residues. Trimming at V came to 4 bases and at J to 2 bases, leaving 7 bases not matched to a gene. Germline lookup yields CDR1 LGHDT and CDR2 YNNKEL (reference sequence). CDR3 bases: TGTGCCAGCAGCCCAATGGGACTAGCGGCAGCCTACGAGCAGTACTTC. Its translation is CASSPMGLAAAYEQYF.

The chain employs TRBV21-1 and TRBJ1-1; the D call TRBD1 from the table was never checked on the DNA. TRBV21-1 is annotated as a pseudogene. This CDR3 has 17 residues. CDR3 sequence: CASSNSGGWEQDPEAFF. CDR3 bases: TGTGCCAGCAGCAATTCAGGGGGCTGGGAGCAGGATCCTGAAGCTTTCTTT.

The CDR3 DNA reads as TGCGCCAGCAGCCCATACAGGGTAGGCGAAAAACTGTTTTTT. Translation: CASSPYRVGEKLFF. This chain links TRBV4-1 with TRBJ1-4; tentatively, D is TRBD1 (6 bases). The CDR3 sequence is 14 residues long. The V gene lost 4 bases and the J gene lost 8 bases, with 14 bases spanning the gap. From germline, CDR1 is MGHRA and CDR2 YSYEKL.

The V call is TRBV11-3, the J call TRBJ1-1; D is unresolved. This CDR3 is 13 amino acids long. V was clipped by 0 bases and J by 3 bases, with 5 bases between them. CDR1 and CDR2 (germline): SGHNT, YENEEA. CDR3 nucleotides: TGTGCCAGCAGCTTAGAGAGGGACACTGAAGCTTTCTTT. Amino acids: CASSLERDTEAFF.

The rearrangement joins TRBV9 to TRBJ2-7, with unresolved D. The CDR3 loop spans 13 amino acids. Germline V lookup: CDR1 SGDLS, CDR2 YYNGEE. The ends were cut back, 4 bases at V and 0 bases at J, with 8 bases in the middle. The CDR3 spells CASSRQVSYEQYF. The CDR3 region has the DNA TGTGCCAGCAGCCGACAAGTCTCCTACGAGCAGTACTTC.

To note about this clone: The junction departs from the called germline gene at one end, perhaps through a read error. This chain connects TRBV20-1 to TRBJ1-1, with D uncertain. The CDR3 runs 8 residues. Germline V lookup: CDR1 DFQATT, CDR2 SNEGSKA (reference sequence). Written as DNA, the CDR3 is TGCAGTGCTAGTCCGCGGCTTTTT. This encodes CSASPRLF.

V and J are TRBV2 and TRBJ2-3, with TRBD2 matching over 10 bases. CDR3 size: 13 residues. J was trimmed by 6 bases and V by 7 bases; bases with no gene match: 4. Germline V gene lookup returns CDR1 SNHLY and CDR2 FYNNEI. The CDR3 region is CASTSGSPDTQYF. CDR3 DNA: TGTGCCAGCACTAGCGGGAGTCCTGATACGCAGTATTTT.

This clone was recorded a few times. J is TRBJ1-5 and V is TRBV19, with unresolved D. With 5 bases removed from V and 0 bases from J, the gap between germline ends came to 11 bases. Germline V gene lookup returns CDR1 LNHDA and CDR2 SQIVND (reference sequence). The CDR3 has 15 residues. The CDR3 DNA follows: TGTGCCAGTAGTCGCCGGCGGTATAGCAATCAGCCCCAGCATTTT. This encodes CASSRRRYSNQPQHF.

V gene TRBV10-1 combines with J gene TRBJ2-1; D unclear. This CDR3 has 11 residues. Germline V gives CDR1 WNHNN, CDR2 SYGVQD (reference sequence). Trimming pared 4 bases from V and 9 bases from J, leaving 7 bases between. The CDR3 protein is CASSGFGEQFF. The DNA for the CDR3 is TGCGCCAGCAGTGGATTCGGTGAGCAGTTCTTC.

This clone appeared a few times. The gene calls are TRBV27 and TRBJ2-5; TRBD1 might be the D (6 bases). V gave up 5 bases and J gave up 6 bases, with 13 bases separating them. Germline lookup yields CDR1 MNHEY and CDR2 SMNVEV (reference sequence). This CDR3 is 13 amino acids long. CDR3 residues: CASSPQGLQTQYF. CDR3 in DNA: TGTGCCAGCAGTCCACAGGGTTTGCAGACCCAGTACTTC.